Listed below are T cell receptor beta chains from one sample, sequenced in a study of CD8+ T cells in alopecia areata. The protocol was immunoSEQ multiplex PCR, while the TCRdb copy is restricted to in-frame clones and leaves out a portion. The sample holds hundreds of thousands of clones, more than 45% seen once. The sequenced sample was CD4+ T cells sorted from blood, obtained at week 0. All receptors come from a human donor with alopecia areata. Each CDR3 is given with its conserved first and last residue. The D gene is left open where the match is weak. Clone size is given for some rows only: seen once, a few or many times, or a class if the clone is expanded.

clone size: -; V gene: TRBV14; J gene: TRBJ1-1; D gene: -; CDR3 protein: CASSQVAAPNTEAFF; CDR3 DNA: TGTGCCAGCAGCCAAGTTGCGGCACCGAACACTGAAGCTTTCTTT
clone size: -; V gene: TRBV7-2; J gene: TRBJ2-5; D gene: -; CDR3 protein: CASSSLATQYF; CDR3 DNA: TGTGCCAGCAGCTCGCTGGCGACCCAGTACTTC
clone size: -; V gene: TRBV7-3; J gene: TRBJ2-5; D gene: -; CDR3 protein: CASSSKYQETQYF; CDR3 DNA: TGTGCCAGCAGTTCCAAGTACCAAGAGACCCAGTACTTC
clone size: -; V gene: TRBV7-3; J gene: TRBJ2-5; D gene: -; CDR3 protein: CASSLDAAQLQTQYF; CDR3 DNA: TGTGCCAGCAGCTTAGACGCCGCCCAGCTGCAGACCCAGTACTTC
clone size: -; V gene: TRBV6-1; J gene: TRBJ1-5; D gene: -; CDR3 protein: CASSENGGSGQPQHF; CDR3 DNA: TGTGCCAGCAGTGAGAATGGGGGATCGGGGCAGCCCCAGCATTTT
clone size: -; V gene: TRBV7-9; J gene: TRBJ1-1; D gene: -; CDR3 protein: CASSLIVGGTEAFF; CDR3 DNA: TGTGCCAGCAGCTTAATCGTTGGTGGCACTGAAGCTTTCTTT
clone size: few; V gene: TRBV5-6; J gene: TRBJ2-7; D gene: -; CDR3 protein: CASSLWGEQYF; CDR3 DNA: TGTGCCAGCAGCTTGTGGGGGGAGCAGTACTTC
clone size: -; V gene: TRBV4-2; J gene: TRBJ1-2; D gene: TRBD1; CDR3 protein: CASSQDLGQGSRGYTF; CDR3 DNA: TGTGCCAGCAGCCAAGATTTGGGACAGGGTTCGAGAGGCTACACCTTC
clone size: -; V gene: TRBV6-5; J gene: TRBJ1-1; D gene: -; CDR3 protein: CASSKSREGTEAFF; CDR3 DNA: TGTGCCAGCAGTAAATCCAGGGAGGGAACTGAAGCTTTCTTT
clone size: -; V gene: TRBV29-1; J gene: TRBJ2-7; D gene: -; CDR3 protein: CSVERMPGREQYF; CDR3 DNA: TGCAGCGTTGAAAGAATGCCAGGGAGGGAGCAGTACTTC
clone size: few; V gene: TRBV18; J gene: TRBJ2-7; D gene: -; CDR3 protein: CASSPPFQGGSRLVYEQYF; CDR3 DNA: TGTGCCAGCTCACCACCATTCCAGGGGGGAAGTCGATTGGTCTACGAGCAGTACTTC
clone size: -; V gene: TRBV9; J gene: TRBJ2-3; D gene: TRBD2; CDR3 protein: CASSVVLAGTDTQYF; CDR3 DNA: TGTGCCAGCAGCGTAGTTCTAGCGGGCACAGATACGCAGTATTTT
clone size: -; V gene: TRBV6-6; J gene: TRBJ2-4; D gene: -; CDR3 protein: CASSYRQSGSNIQYF; CDR3 DNA: TGTGCCAGCAGTTACCGCCAATCAGGGTCAAACATTCAGTACTTC
clone size: -; V gene: TRBV5-1; J gene: TRBJ2-7; D gene: -; CDR3 protein: CASSLNPGATYEQYF; CDR3 DNA: TGCGCCAGCAGCTTAAATCCGGGGGCAACCTACGAGCAGTACTTC
clone size: -; V gene: TRBV5-1; J gene: TRBJ1-1; D gene: -; CDR3 protein: CASSSVQGSTEAFF; CDR3 DNA: TGCGCCAGCAGCTCCGTACAGGGAAGCACTGAAGCTTTCTTT
clone size: -; V gene: TRBV10-3; J gene: TRBJ2-1; D gene: -; CDR3 protein: CAISERGGQNNEQFF; CDR3 DNA: TGTGCCATCAGTGAACGAGGGGGACAAAACAATGAGCAGTTCTTC
clone size: few; V gene: TRBV7-2; J gene: TRBJ1-1; D gene: TRBD1; CDR3 protein: CASSGTDRGKAFF; CDR3 DNA: TGTGCCAGCAGCGGCACGGACAGGGGAAAAGCTTTCTTT